This T cell receptor (beta chain) was captured by sequencing in a study of tumor-infiltrating lymphocytes in primary liver carcinoma. General observations from the study: A significantly higher top-250-clone fraction was recorded for tumors than for blood (p = 0.039).

Production of TCR beta cDNA used roughly 0.55 ug total RNA together with a constant-region primer. For TCR beta, libraries were produced by three nested multiplex PCR rounds using slightly modified ARM-PCR. Rounds one and two of PCR, each of 10 cycles, were primed with TRBV1-TRBV30 forward primers and a C-beta reverse primer. In TCRdb, the multiplex PCR reads were re-called with MiXCR into one record per CDR3 protein. The sample has fewer than 350,000 distinct CDR3 sequences, about two thirds seen once; the top ten hold about 6.3%. Germline DNA was also extracted, while the blood RNA originated from unsorted whole blood. As regards this clonotype: The antigen remains undetermined. The junction departs from germline at one end; a sequencing error may be responsible.

The CDR3 is made up of 16 amino acids. The germline V gene encodes CDR1 SQVTM and CDR2 ANQGSEA. The V gene is TRBV29-1, the J gene TRBJ2-7; TRBD1 is a possible D gene (6 bases). The receptor was isolated from a man in his forties with primary liver carcinoma and hepatitis B virus infection. Sequenced material: peripheral blood. Here the CDR3 DNA reads TGTAGCGTTGAAGGAAGGGACAAGGGGCCCCCCTACGAGCAGTACTTC. Amino acid sequence: CSVEGRDKGPPYEQYF.